The 20 T cell receptor beta chains given below trace back to one sample, sequenced in a study of cytomegalovirus exposure and HLA in healthy donors. The PCR was carried out with 60 Vbeta primers and 13 Jbeta primers. This table comes from immunoSEQ multiplex PCR, and its TCRdb copy is limited to in-frame clones, with some not included. Its table lists 60,000 to 85,000 clones. The sequencing input was PBMCs. The origin of the receptors is a man aged 45-60 years in good health and CMV-seropositive.

This chain links TRBV11-2 with TRBJ2-7; D is unclear. Germline assignment: CDR1 SGHAT and CDR2 FQNNGV. Between the trimmed V and J ends, which lost 2 bases and 5 bases, there was a span of 10 bases. The CDR3 has 13 residues. CDR3 bases: TGTGCCAGCAGCTTATTTGGGCAGAACGAGCAGTACGTC. Translating gives CASSLFGQNEQYV.

As to this clone: Other DNA sequences of this sample code for an identical CDR3. The chain recombines TRBV4-1 with TRBJ1-1, with D perhaps matching TRBD1 (6 bases). CDR1 is MGHRA and CDR2 is YSYEKL in the germline V gene. This CDR3 is 11 amino acids long. V lost 4 bases and J 10 bases, leaving 10 bases between the germline ends. The CDR3 reads CASSLGTRAFF. The CDR3 DNA follows: TGCGCCAGCAGCCTCGGGACAAGAGCTTTCTTT.

The rearrangement uses TRBV5-1 and TRBJ1-1; a weak D match, TRBD1 (6 bases). Trimming shortened V by 2 bases and J by 4 bases, and 18 bases separated the two germline ends. Germline V gene lookup returns CDR1 SGHRS and CDR2 YFSETQ. The CDR3 runs to 16 residues. The CDR3, as DNA: TGCGCCAGCAGCTTTGGGCAAAGAACAGGGACCACTGAAGCTTTCTTT. It codes for CASSFGQRTGTTEAFF. The whole variable domain, filled in from reference TRBV5-1 and TRBJ1-1, reads KAGVTQTPRYLIKTRGQQVTLSCSPISGHRSVSWYQQTPGQGLQFLFEYFSETQRNKGNFPGRFSGRQFSNSRSEMNVSTLELGDSALYLCASSFGQRTGTTEAFFGQGTRLTVV.

The genes are TRBV5-1 and TRBJ2-1; the match to TRBD2 covers 8 bases. The length of the CDR3 is 15 residues. J lost 6 bases, V lost 4 bases, and 9 bases had no gene match. CDR1 and CDR2 from the germline V gene are SGHRS and YFSETQ. In DNA form, the CDR3 reads TGCGCCAGCAGCGTGAACAGCGGGAGAGGCAATGAGCAGTTCTTC. Its protein product is CASSVNSGRGNEQFF.

The gene calls are TRBV2 and TRBJ1-6; 9 positions agree with TRBD1. Germline V gene data show CDR1 as SNHLY and CDR2 as FYNNEI. Germline trimming cut 4 bases from V and 10 bases from J; bases unmatched to any gene: 5. The CDR3 has 14 residues. CDR3 DNA: TGTGCCAGCAGTGTCAGACAGGGGGAGTCACCCCTCCACTTT. This sequence encodes CASSVRQGESPLHF.

The chain recombines TRBV27 with TRBJ2-2, with TRBD2 matching over 13 bases. Germline-derived CDR1 and CDR2 are MNHEY and SMNVEV (reference sequence). This CDR3 is 17 amino acids long. V shed 5 bases and J 5 bases; nucleotides not matched to a gene: 8. As DNA, the CDR3 is TGTGCCAGCAGTCTAAGGACTAGCGGGGGAGGGACCGGGGAGCTGTTTTTT. Its translation is CASSLRTSGGGTGELFF.

The chain recombines TRBV5-1 with TRBJ1-4; D might be TRBD1 (6 bases). Trimming removed 7 bases at V and 0 bases at J, with 13 bases between. Germline V CDR1 and CDR2: SGHRS, YFSETQ. This CDR3 spans 15 amino acids. The chain's CDR3 is CASCRTDATNEKLFF. The CDR3 DNA reads TGCGCCAGCTGCAGGACAGATGCAACTAATGAAAAACTGTTTTTT.

CDR3 amino acids: CASSLDGGTGKDGYTF. The CDR3 DNA reads TGTGCCAGCAGCTTAGATGGCGGGACAGGGAAAGATGGCTACACCTTC. The chain links TRBV7-9 to TRBJ1-2; 9 positions agree with TRBD1. Germline lookup yields CDR1 SEHNR and CDR2 FQNEAQ (reference sequence). The CDR3 extends over 16 amino acids. V shed 1 base and J 6 bases; nucleotides not matched to a gene: 9.

The CDR3 region is CASSRLGAGTGGNQPQHF. The CDR3 coding sequence is TGTGCCAGCAGTCGCCTAGGGGCCGGGACAGGGGGGAATCAGCCCCAGCATTTT. The gene calls are TRBV2 and TRBJ1-5, with 11 bases that match TRBD1. The J segment lost 4 bases and the V segment lost 5 bases, leaving 13 bases of the junction unmatched. This CDR3 contains 18 residues. Per germline, CDR1 SNHLY and CDR2 FYNNEI.

CDR3 nucleotide sequence: TGTGCCAGTAGTATCACTACGACTTACAATGAGCAGTTCTTC. This gives the protein CASSITTTYNEQFF. The chain joins TRBV19 to TRBJ2-1; D is undetermined. The CDR3 is made up of 14 amino acids. CDR1 and CDR2 from the germline V gene are LNHDA and SQIVND (reference sequence). Trimming left V 3 bases short and J 4 bases short, with 10 bases between. Supplemented by reference TRBV19 and TRBJ2-1, the full variable domain reads DGGITQSPKYLFRKEGQNVTLSCEQNLNHDAMYWYRQDPGQGLRLIYYSQIVNDFQKGDIAEGYSVSREKKESFPLTVTSAQKNPTAFYLCASSITTTYNEQFFGPGTRLTVL.

The V gene is TRBV2, the J gene TRBJ1-2, with TRBD1 matching over 9 bases. Germline values: CDR1 SNHLY, CDR2 FYNNEI. The CDR3 is made up of 14 amino acids. The junction had 7 bases not matched to a gene; V was cut back by 6 bases and J by 5 bases. In DNA form, the CDR3 reads TGTGCCAGCAGGGTGGACAGGGGAGATTATGGCTACACCTTC. Its translation is CASRVDRGDYGYTF.

The chain recombines TRBV6-1 with TRBJ1-3; no reliable D call. The CDR3 contains 13 residues. CDR1 is MNHNS and CDR2 is SASEGT in the germline V gene. Trimming shortened V by 1 base and J by 3 bases, and 4 bases separated the two germline ends. The CDR3 loop is CASSEDIGNTIYF. The DNA for the CDR3 is TGTGCCAGCAGTGAAGATATTGGAAACACCATATATTTT.

Details on this clone: At one of its ends the junction is not consistent with the germline gene, which may arise from a read error. V gene TRBV29-1 combines with J gene TRBJ2-1, with D possibly being TRBD2 (5 bases). The CDR3 covers 16 residues. Per germline, CDR1 SQVTM and CDR2 ANQGSEA. The CDR3 is CSARRGGYEGYSEQFF. The CDR3 coding sequence is TGCAGCGCCCGAAGAGGAGGTTACGAAGGATACAGTGAGCAGTTCTTC.

The chain combines TRBV27 with TRBJ1-1, with a possible D match to TRBD1 (5 bases). V lost 2 bases and J 1 base, leaving 14 bases between the germline ends. CDR3 length: 16 residues. Germline V CDR1 and CDR2: MNHEY, SMNVEV (reference sequence). The DNA of the CDR3 is TGTGCCAGCAGTTTAAGGAGACGGGACTCGAACACTGAAGCTTTCTTT. Its translation is CASSLRRRDSNTEAFF.

This chain joins TRBV5-1 and TRBJ1-2, with TRBD1 matching over 10 bases. The CDR3 length is 12 residues. V lost 4 bases to trimming and J lost 8 bases; unmatched junction nucleotides: 2. The V gene's germline CDR1 is SGHRS and CDR2 YFSETQ. Written as DNA, the CDR3 is TGCGCCAGCAGCGGGACAGGGGACGGCTACACCTTC. This codes for CASSGTGDGYTF.

The chain uses TRBV9 and TRBJ1-2, with D tentatively TRBD1 (6 bases). The CDR3 totals 14 residues. Per germline, CDR1 SGDLS and CDR2 YYNGEE. Deletions cut 4 bases from V and 3 bases from J, with 13 bases between. The CDR3 DNA sequence: TGTGCCAGCAGCCCCGAGGACAGATACTATGGCTACACCTTC. Translation: CASSPEDRYYGYTF.

In the case of this clone: Other DNA sequences in the same sample also yield this CDR3. The rearrangement links TRBV5-1 to TRBJ1-1, with D maybe TRBD1 (5 bases). The CDR3 consists of 12 residues. The germline gives CDR1 SGHRS, CDR2 YFSETQ. The V end was cut by 3 bases, the J end by 5 bases, with 8 bases between. The CDR3 bases are TGCGCCAGCAGCTCAGGGAATACTGAAGCTTTCTTT. Protein: CASSSGNTEAFF.

This sequence joins TRBV5-4 and TRBJ2-3; 8 positions match TRBD2. The V gene end was trimmed by 5 bases and the J gene end by 2 bases; junction bases not matched to a gene: 10. The CDR3 runs to 16 residues. The germline V gene has CDR1 SGHNT and CDR2 YYREEE (reference sequence). CDR3 sequence reads: CASSQRGLDPTDTQYF. The DNA of the CDR3 is TGTGCCAGCAGTCAGAGGGGACTAGATCCCACAGATACGCAGTATTTT.

The V and J genes are TRBV10-2 and TRBJ1-2; possibly TRBD1 for D (6 bases). The CDR3 runs 13 residues. With 6 bases removed from V and 6 bases from J, the gap between germline ends came to 14 bases. Germline CDR1 WSHSY, CDR2 SAAADI. In DNA, the CDR3 is TGCGCCAGCAGGGCGGGGGCGTATCATGGCTACACCTTC. Protein: CASRAGAYHGYTF.

This chain connects TRBV2 to TRBJ1-2, with 9 bases fitting TRBD1. The CDR3 sequence is 16 residues long. V shed 8 bases and J 8 bases; nucleotides not matched to a gene: 18. CDR1 is SNHLY, CDR2 FYNNEI, per germline. The CDR3, as DNA: TGTGCCAGCGCCCGGGGACAGGGTGGTTCGGGGAGCGGCTACACCTTC. It specifies CASARGQGGSGSGYTF.